The entry below describes one T cell receptor (beta chain). The method was immunoSEQ multiplex PCR; TCRdb's version includes in-frame clones alone and lacks a portion of them. The sample includes 150,000 to 200,000 clones, roughly 88% of them seen just once. This sample stems from a study of control samples from healthy donors and cancer patients. The germline V and J ends were trimmed by 7 bases and 4 bases, with 11 bases remaining between them. Germline V gene data show CDR1 as SGHVS and CDR2 as FQNEAQ. This CDR3 has 13 amino acids. The receptor was isolated from a woman aged 25 to 39 in good health. The gene calls are TRBV7-8 and TRBJ1-5, with D perhaps TRBD1 (6 bases). Specimen: blood. The CDR3 coding sequence is TGTGCCAGCACGGACAGCCTTAATCAGCCCCAGCATTTT. Translation: CASTDSLNQPQHF.